This T cell receptor (beta chain) derives from a study of T cell repertoires in cytomegalovirus infection. On the study more broadly: Recently identified HLA-C-restricted CMV epitopes were among the peptides used. Based on public TCR beta signatures, there were indications of CMV infection and of a matching HLA type.

TCRdb reanalysed the reads using MiXCR and keeps one entry per CDR3 protein. The sample contains about 500,000 distinct CDR3 sequences, about 33% of which appear only once. This clonotype showed up many times. Antigen: not known. V was pared by 5 bases and J by 3 bases, with 14 bases between. There are 14 residues in the CDR3. Germline values: CDR1 SGHTA, CDR2 FQGNSA. The input for sequencing was cultured PBMCs, taken from culture after CMV antigen stimulation. The chain combines TRBV7-2 with TRBJ2-7; TRBD2 is a possible D gene (6 bases). The clonotype comes from a human donor in good health (CMV status not recorded). Some clones in this sample may be carry-over from other donors' samples. CDR3 in DNA: TGTGCCAGCAGCATACTTCCTAGCGTCTACGAGCAGTACTTC. Protein sequence: CASSILPSVYEQYF. Full variable domain (outside the CDR3, taken from reference TRBV7-2 and TRBJ2-7): GAGVSQSPSNKVTEKGKDVELRCDPISGHTALYWYRQSLGQGLEFLIYFQGNSAPDKSGLPSDRFSAERTGGSVSTLTIQRTQQEDSAVYLCASSILPSVYEQYFGPGTRLTVT.